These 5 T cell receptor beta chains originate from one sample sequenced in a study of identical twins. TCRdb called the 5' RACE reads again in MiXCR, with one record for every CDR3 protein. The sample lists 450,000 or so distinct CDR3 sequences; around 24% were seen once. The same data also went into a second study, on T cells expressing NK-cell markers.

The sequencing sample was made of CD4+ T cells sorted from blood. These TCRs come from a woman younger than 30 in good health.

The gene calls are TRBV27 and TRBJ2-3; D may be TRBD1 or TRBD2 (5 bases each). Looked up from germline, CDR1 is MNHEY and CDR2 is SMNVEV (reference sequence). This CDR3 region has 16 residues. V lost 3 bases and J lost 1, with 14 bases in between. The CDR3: CASSFRDRDGTDTQYF. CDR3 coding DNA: TGTGCCAGCAGTTTCAGGGATAGGGACGGCACAGATACGCAGTATTTT.

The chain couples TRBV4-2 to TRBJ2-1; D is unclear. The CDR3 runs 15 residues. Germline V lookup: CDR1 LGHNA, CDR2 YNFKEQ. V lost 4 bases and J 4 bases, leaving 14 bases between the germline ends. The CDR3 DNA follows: TGTGCCAGCAGCCGCGTCGCCGGCCTTTACAATGAGCAGTTCTTC. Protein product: CASSRVAGLYNEQFF.

CDR3 amino acids: CASSQDEDRWSSSTDTQYF. In DNA form, the CDR3 reads TGTGCCAGCAGCCAAGACGAGGACAGGTGGTCGTCTAGCACAGATACGCAGTATTTT. The rearrangement joins TRBV14 to TRBJ2-3, with TRBD1 matching 7 bases. Per germline, CDR1 SGHDN and CDR2 FVKESK. There are 19 residues in the CDR3. V shed 0 bases and J 0 bases; nucleotides not matched to a gene: 12.

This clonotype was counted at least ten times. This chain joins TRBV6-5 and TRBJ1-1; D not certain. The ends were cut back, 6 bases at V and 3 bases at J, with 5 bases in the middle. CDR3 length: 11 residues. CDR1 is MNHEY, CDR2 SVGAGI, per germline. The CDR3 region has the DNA TGTGCCAGCAGCCGATACACTGAAGCTTTCTTT. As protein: CASSRYTEAFF.

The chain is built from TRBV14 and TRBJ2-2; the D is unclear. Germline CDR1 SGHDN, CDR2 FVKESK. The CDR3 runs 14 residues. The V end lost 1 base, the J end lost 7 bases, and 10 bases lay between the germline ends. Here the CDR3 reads CASSQAGYGGELFF. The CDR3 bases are TGTGCCAGCAGCCAAGCCGGTTACGGCGGGGAGCTGTTTTTT.